Included here is one T cell receptor beta chain sequence, with context. Profiling relied on immunoSEQ multiplex PCR, and the TCRdb table lists in-frame clones only, not all of them. In the table there are about 64,000 clones, around 88% of which are singletons. CDR3 length equals 11 residues. V lost 6 bases, J lost 6 bases, and 12 bases lay in between. The V gene's germline CDR1 is DFQATT and CDR2 SNEGSKA (reference sequence). The sample comes from a study of technical replicates of blood from several donors. The origin of this receptor is a human donor in good health. Some clones in this sample may be carry-over from other donors' samples. This chain links TRBV20-1 with TRBJ2-7; no firm D call. The sample taken for sequencing was PBMCs. The CDR3 spells CSATRLTEQYF. In DNA form, the CDR3 reads TGCAGTGCCACCCGACTCACCGAGCAGTACTTC.